Following are 20 T cell receptor beta chains from one sample sequenced in a study of prognosis after radiotherapy for stage I lung cancer. It was by two-round multiplex PCR that TCR beta CDR3 was amplified from genomic DNA. The authors ran first-round PCR with primers specific to each TRBV and TRBJ gene. Via MiXCR, TCRdb re-called the multiplex PCR reads, giving one row per CDR3 protein. The sample holds approximately 51,000 distinct CDR3 sequences; around a third are singletons and the top ten take 9.2%. Sequenced material: PBMCs, taken before or after stereotactic body radiation therapy (not recorded which). Receptor source: a donor aged 50 or older with non-small cell lung cancer.

This clonotype was detected ten times or more. The chain links TRBV19 to TRBJ1-5, with a tentative D call TRBD1 (6 bases). This CDR3 region has 15 residues. V was shortened by 4 bases and J by 0 bases, with 10 bases between the two germline ends. Germline CDR1 LNHDA, CDR2 SQIVND (reference sequence). CDR3: CASSRGQHSNQPQHF. The CDR3 DNA reads as TGTGCCAGTAGTAGGGGGCAGCATAGCAATCAGCCCCAGCATTTT.

This clonotype was detected ten times or more. V usage is TRBV24-1 and J usage is TRBJ2-3; D is perhaps TRBD2 (6 bases). V lost 3 bases to trimming and J lost 5 bases, with 17 bases between them. CDR1 is KGHDR and CDR2 is SFDVKD in the germline V gene. This CDR3 contains 16 residues. The CDR3 loop reads CATSDTTRGKLDTQYF. The CDR3 nucleotides read TGTGCCACCAGTGATACCACGCGGGGCAAACTAGATACGCAGTATTTT.

This clonotype has ten or more counts. This rearrangement joins TRBV2 to TRBJ2-5, with D hard to call. Germline V gene lookup returns CDR1 SNHLY and CDR2 FYNNEI. The V end was cut by 4 bases, the J end by 7 bases, with 10 bases between. This CDR3 has 12 residues. The CDR3 DNA is TGTGCCAGCAGTGTCGAAAACCGGACCCAGTACTTC. It yields the protein CASSVENRTQYF. The full variable domain, rest sourced from reference TRBV2 and TRBJ2-5, is EPEVTQTPSHQVTQMGQEVILRCVPISNHLYFYWYRQILGQKVEFLVSFYNNEISEKSEIFDDQFSVERPDGSNFTLKIRSTKLEDSAMYFCASSVENRTQYFGPGTRLLVL.

As regards this clonotype: A single base separates this from a much larger clone, so it may be a read error. The chain recombines TRBV7-9 with TRBJ1-1; perhaps TRBD1 as D (6 bases). Germline assignment: CDR1 SEHNR and CDR2 FQNEAQ (reference sequence). V lost 5 bases and J lost 0, with 10 bases in between. This CDR3 spans 14 amino acids. The CDR3 region is CASSPGALNTEAFF. CDR3 sequence (DNA): TGTGCCAGCAGCCCGGGGGCACTGAACACTGAAGCTTTCTTT. The variable domain in full, with the rest retrieved from reference TRBV7-9 and TRBJ1-1, is DTGVSQNPRHKITKRGQNVTFRCDPISEHNRLYWYRQTLGQGPEFLTYFQNEAQLEKSRLLSDRFSAERPKGSFSTLEIQRTEQGDSAMYLCASSPGALNTEAFFGQGTRLTVV.

This clonotype was observed many times. This chain joins TRBV20-1 and TRBJ2-3; D is uncertain. Deletions cut 2 bases from V and 1 base from J, with 7 bases between. The CDR3 length is 13 residues. The germline CDR1 and CDR2 sequences are DFQATT and SNEGSKA (reference sequence). The CDR3 coding sequence is TGCAGTGCTAGATTGCCGGGCACAGATACGCAGTATTTT. It codes for CSARLPGTDTQYF.

V is TRBV7-9 and J is TRBJ1-1, with TRBD1 as a possible D gene (6 bases). The CDR3 loop spans 17 amino acids. Germline V gives CDR1 SEHNR, CDR2 FQNEAQ (reference sequence). The V and J ends lost 5 bases and 5 bases respectively, with 24 bases between them. CDR3 region: CASSALGVRGPKTEAFF. The CDR3 DNA is TGTGCCAGCAGCGCCCTGGGGGTTCGGGGGCCGAAGACTGAAGCTTTCTTT. Full variable domain (rest looked up from reference TRBV7-9 and TRBJ1-1): DTGVSQNPRHKITKRGQNVTFRCDPISEHNRLYWYRQTLGQGPEFLTYFQNEAQLEKSRLLSDRFSAERPKGSFSTLEIQRTEQGDSAMYLCASSALGVRGPKTEAFFGQGTRLTVV.

This clonotype was counted at least ten times. V and J are TRBV28 and TRBJ1-3, with TRBD1 as a possible D gene (5 bases). This CDR3 spans 14 amino acids. The V end was cut by 4 bases, the J end by 4 bases, with 11 bases between. CDR1 MDHEN and CDR2 SYDVKM come from the germline V gene. The CDR3 here is CASSSQGEGNTIYF. The CDR3 coding sequence is TGTGCCAGCAGTTCCCAGGGTGAGGGAAACACCATATATTTT.

J is TRBJ1-6 and V is TRBV5-1; D is possibly TRBD1 (6 bases). Trimming left V 6 bases short and J 8 bases short, with 21 bases between. The germline CDR1 and CDR2 sequences are SGHRS and YFSETQ. This CDR3 is 16 amino acids long. DNA for the CDR3: TGCGCCAGCATCCAGACCCTCCGGTACAGGGATTCACCCCTCCACTTT. Residues: CASIQTLRYRDSPLHF.

To note about this clonotype: A single base is all that separates this from a far larger clone, so a read error is likely. J is TRBJ2-7 and V is TRBV7-2; 7 nucleotides agree with TRBD1. CDR3 size: 15 residues. Germline CDR1 SGHTA, CDR2 FQGNSA. The ends lost 5 bases at V and 0 bases at J; junction bases unmatched: 7. The CDR3: CASSHVRTGSYEQYF. In DNA, the CDR3 is TGTGCCAGCAGCCACGTGCGGACAGGCTCCTACGAGCAGTACTTC.

This chain joins TRBV30 and TRBJ1-5, with D uncertain. Germline V gene data show CDR1 as GTSNPN and CDR2 as SVGIG (reference sequence). CDR3 length: 15 amino acids. V dropped 1 base and J dropped 0 bases, with 10 bases sitting between them. Here the CDR3 reads CAWSAGLYSNQPQHF. CDR3 sequence (DNA): TGTGCCTGGAGTGCTGGGCTTTATAGCAATCAGCCCCAGCATTTT.

The V gene is TRBV20-1, the J gene TRBJ2-1; 8 bases are shared with TRBD2. The CDR3 has 16 residues. CDR1 is DFQATT and CDR2 is SNEGSKA in the germline V gene (reference sequence). V shed 0 bases, J shed 4 bases, and the junction held 8 bases outside the gene matches. The CDR3 here is CSARDLIGRVYNEQFF. The CDR3 bases are TGCAGTGCTAGAGATTTAATCGGGAGGGTTTACAATGAGCAGTTCTTC.

With regard to this clonotype: A read error may produce the germline difference seen at one junction end. The chain carries TRBV2 and TRBJ2-7; 7 nucleotides align to TRBD2. Germline V gene sequence: CDR1 SNHLY, CDR2 FYNNEI. The CDR3 covers 14 residues. CDR3 sequence reads: CASSSFGGFYEHHF. The CDR3 nucleotides are TGTGCCAGCAGCTCCTTCGGGGGGTTCTACGAGCATCACTTC.

This clonotype was seen many times. The chain links TRBV4-1 to TRBJ1-2; D call uncertain. The CDR3 sequence is 15 residues long. V gave up 3 bases and J gave up 8 bases, with 19 bases separating them. Germline loops: CDR1 MGHRA, CDR2 YSYEKL. CDR3 amino acids: CASSQGKGRLDGYTF. CDR3 coding DNA: TGCGCCAGCAGCCAGGGGAAAGGTCGTCTAGACGGCTACACCTTC.

With respect to this clonotype: A single base separates this from a much larger clone, so it may be a read error. This chain connects TRBV6-5 to TRBJ2-2; 7 bases align to TRBD1. CDR3 length equals 17 residues. Looked up from germline, CDR1 is MNHEY and CDR2 is SVGAGI. J lost 2 bases, V lost 4 bases, and 10 bases had no gene match. CDR3 sequence reads: CASSCPPGTANTGELFF. The CDR3 coding sequence is TGTGCCAGCAGTTGCCCTCCCGGGACAGCCAACACCGGGGAGCTGTTTTTT.

This clonotype occurred many times. The rearrangement links TRBV5-1 to TRBJ1-5, with a weak D call TRBD1 (5 bases). V lost 4 bases and J lost 7, with 12 bases in between. Looked up from germline, CDR1 is SGHRS and CDR2 is YFSETQ. The CDR3 runs to 13 residues. The CDR3 DNA is TGCGCCAGCAGCGGGGGGTCAGGGCAGCCCCAGCATTTT. Its protein product is CASSGGSGQPQHF.

Notes on this clonotype: Germline and junction disagree at one end, which may indicate a read error. V gene TRBV5-1 combines with J gene TRBJ2-2; either TRBD1 or TRBD2 may fit D (5 bases each). Germline values: CDR1 SGHRS, CDR2 YFSETQ. This CDR3 has 14 amino acids. The CDR3 nucleotides read TGCGCCAGCAGCCCGACAGTGAACACCGGGGAGCTTTTTTTT. It codes for CASSPTVNTGELFF.

This clonotype was seen at least ten times. DNA of the CDR3: TGCAGTGCGGACCGGGACCGCTCCTACGAGCAGTACTTC. Its translation: CSADRDRSYEQYF. The V and J genes are TRBV20-1 and TRBJ2-7; D assignment may be TRBD1 or TRBD2 (5 bases each). Germline V gene lookup returns CDR1 DFQATT and CDR2 SNEGSKA (reference sequence). The length of the CDR3 is 13 residues. V lost 6 bases to trimming and J lost 0 bases, with 12 bases between them.

The genes are TRBV6-1 and TRBJ2-3, with 7 bases that match TRBD2. Trimming cost V 7 bases and J 7 bases; bases outside gene matches: 8. Germline V CDR1 and CDR2: MNHNS, SASEGT. The CDR3 runs to 13 residues. The CDR3 region has the DNA TGTGCCAGCATCAAGACTAGCTGGTATACGCAGTATTTT. Its translation is CASIKTSWYTQYF.

This clonotype was seen a handful of times. A much larger clone lies one base from this, so it may be a read error. The CDR3 spells CASCYEGAEAFF. CDR3 bases: TGTGCTAGTTGTTACGAAGGCGCTGAAGCTTTCTTT. V and J are TRBV12-5 and TRBJ1-1; D unresolved. The CDR3 runs to 12 residues. Germline CDR1 reads LGHNT; CDR2 reads FRNRAP. V was cut by 8 bases and J by 6 bases, with 13 bases left in between. The complete variable domain, with remaining parts taken from reference TRBV12-5 and TRBJ1-1, reads DARVTQTPRHKVTEMGQEVTMRCQPILGHNTVFWYRQTMMQGLELLAYFRNRAPLDDSGMPKDRFSAEMPDATLATLKIQPSEPRDSAVYFCASCYEGAEAFFGQGTRLTVV.

This clonotype was recorded many times. The CDR3, as DNA: TGTGCCACCAGTTCTGGTACAGCTAGCACAGATACGCAGTATTTT. Protein sequence: CATSSGTASTDTQYF. The chain links TRBV24-1 to TRBJ2-3; D remains ambiguous. The CDR3 loop spans 15 amino acids. V gave up 6 bases and J gave up 0 bases, with 12 bases separating them. The germline V gene encodes CDR1 KGHDR and CDR2 SFDVKD.